The clone carrying this T cell receptor beta chain was seen ten or more times. The antigen is unknown. This entry is derived from a study of T cells in Graves' hyperthyroidism and ophthalmopathy. Study-wide context: Before any treatment, at initial diagnosis, peripheral blood was collected.

Findings of the study overall: Patients with ophthalmopathy were separated from those with stable hyperthyroidism by a 13 V-J model.

This CDR3 region has 16 residues. V lost 4 bases to trimming and J lost 0 bases, with 12 bases between them. Germline V gene lookup returns CDR1 MNHNS and CDR2 SASEGT. Researchers defined stable Graves' hyperthyroidism as no ophthalmopathy progression within 18 months. The source material, RNA transcripts, was used to amplify TCR beta CDR3 regions. First-round RT-PCR of the TCR CDR3 relied on the HTBI primer set. TCRdb analysed the multiplex PCR reads with MiXCR anew, one entry per CDR3 protein. This sample has under 350,000 distinct CDR3 sequences, with around 13% found just once. The receptor's source is a woman in her 40s with Graves' hyperthyroidism. The V call is TRBV6-1, the J call TRBJ2-2; maybe TRBD1 (6 bases). The source material was blood. The CDR3 region is CASSGLGGSNTGELFF. The CDR3, as DNA: TGTGCCAGCAGTGGCCTAGGGGGATCGAACACCGGGGAGCTGTTTTTT.